These 9 T cell receptor beta chains were sequenced from one sample in a study of T cells after yellow fever vaccination. Each CDR3 protein gets one entry after TCRdb re-called the 5' RACE reads with MiXCR. The sample lists approximately 250,000 distinct CDR3 sequences; approximately 3.8% were seen once. This specimen consisted of PBMCs, obtained 15 days after the yellow fever booster vaccination. These receptors were collected from a man aged 18-30 years who received the YFV17D yellow fever vaccine.

This clonotype has more than one count but fewer than ten. CDR3 sequence (DNA): TGTGCCAGCAGTGGAGGGGGAGTAGGCACTGAAGCTTTCTTT. This sequence encodes CASSGGGVGTEAFF. This chain connects TRBV6-5 to TRBJ1-1; TRBD1 is a possible D gene (6 bases). V lost 5 bases and J 4 bases, leaving 14 bases between the germline ends. Germline V gives CDR1 MNHEY, CDR2 SVGAGI. This CDR3 comprises 14 residues.

This clonotype was seen at least ten times. This chain joins TRBV6-5 and TRBJ2-2; 10 bases agree with TRBD2. Germline trimming cut 6 bases from V and 6 bases from J; bases unmatched to any gene: 4. Per germline, CDR1 MNHEY and CDR2 SVGAGI. The CDR3 sequence is 14 residues long. The CDR3 nucleotides read TGTGCCAGCAGATCCAGCGGGGGGGCCGGGGAGCTGTTTTTT. Its translation is CASRSSGGAGELFF.

In its sample, this clonotype was seen many times. The chain has TRBV6-5 and TRBJ2-6; perhaps TRBD1 as D (6 bases). The ends were cut back, 3 bases at V and 12 bases at J, with 12 bases in the middle. The length of the CDR3 is 13 residues. From germline, CDR1 is MNHEY and CDR2 SVGAGI. For the CDR3, the DNA is TGTGCCAGCAGTTATATCAGGGGCAGCGTCCTGACTTTC. Amino acid sequence: CASSYIRGSVLTF.

This clonotype was counted at least ten times. The chain recombines TRBV29-1 with TRBJ1-5; D not resolved. The length of the CDR3 is 13 residues. V was trimmed by 8 bases and J by 5 bases, leaving 16 bases between them. The germline gives CDR1 SQVTM, CDR2 ANQGSEA. Here the CDR3 reads CSIRAQRDQPQHF. Written as DNA, the CDR3 is TGCAGCATTCGGGCCCAGCGGGATCAGCCCCAGCATTTT.

This clonotype has more than one count but fewer than ten. This chain uses TRBV2 with TRBJ1-5; maybe TRBD1 (5 bases). CDR1 is SNHLY and CDR2 is FYNNEI in the germline V gene. V was shortened by 5 bases and J by 0 bases, with 11 bases between the two germline ends. The CDR3 covers 15 residues. Written as DNA, the CDR3 is TGTGCCAGCAGTTCCGAGGGGTTTAGCAATCAGCCCCAGCATTTT. Translated: CASSSEGFSNQPQHF.

This clonotype was found many times. This chain connects TRBV7-9 to TRBJ2-5; maybe TRBD2 (7 bases). Looked up from germline, CDR1 is SEHNR and CDR2 is FQNEAQ (reference sequence). The CDR3 runs 16 residues. V was pared by 3 bases and J by 5 bases, with 19 bases between. CDR3 sequence: CASSFGGPSTSETQYF. The DNA for the CDR3 is TGTGCCAGCAGCTTCGGGGGGCCTTCCACCTCGGAGACCCAGTACTTC.

The sample holds many counts of this clonotype. The chain joins TRBV5-1 to TRBJ1-4, with D possibly matching TRBD1 (6 bases). V lost 2 bases, J lost 8 bases, and 16 bases lay in between. The V gene's germline CDR1 is SGHRS and CDR2 YFSETQ. The CDR3 has 15 amino acids. The CDR3 is CASSFTGPIEEKLFF. As DNA, the CDR3 is TGCGCCAGCAGCTTTACAGGGCCGATCGAGGAAAAACTGTTTTTT.

At least ten counts were recorded for this clonotype. The J gene is TRBJ2-1, the V gene TRBV18, with 9 bases aligning to TRBD2. V was clipped by 4 bases and J by 7 bases; unmatched bases: 5. CDR1 is KGHSH, CDR2 LQKENI, per germline. CDR3 size: 14 residues. CDR3 sequence (DNA): TGTGCCAGCTCACTTGGACTAGCGAGTAATGAGCAGTTCTTC. Its protein is CASSLGLASNEQFF.

This clonotype was observed at least ten times. The chain recombines TRBV7-2 with TRBJ2-3; 12 nucleotides align to TRBD2. This CDR3 is 17 amino acids long. Germline loops: CDR1 SGHTA, CDR2 FQGNSA. V lost 5 bases to trimming and J lost 3 bases; unmatched junction nucleotides: 9. This chain's CDR3 is CASSRTTSGGRTDTQYF. DNA for the CDR3: TGTGCCAGCAGCCGAACGACTAGCGGGGGTAGGACAGATACGCAGTATTTT.